The 30 T cell receptor beta chains below all came from one sample that was sequenced in a study of blood T cells in healthy people across ages. Using a J-beta primer mix together with a sample-barcoded 5' primer, a second PCR was run for roughly 6 to 12 cycles. TCRdb re-analysed the 5' RACE reads in MiXCR, keeping a single row per CDR3 protein. The sample includes roughly 1,700,000 distinct CDR3 sequences, approximately 28% seen only once; the top ten take 7.7%. The sequenced sample consisted of blood. The receptor source for this set is a young woman in good health.

This chain uses TRBV5-4 with TRBJ1-3; 8 positions agree with TRBD1. Germline lookup yields CDR1 SGHNT and CDR2 YYREEE (reference sequence). The CDR3 extends over 15 amino acids. V dropped 3 bases and J dropped 2; count of bases not matched to a gene: 4. CDR3 protein: CASSSTTGAGNTIYF. The CDR3 bases are TGTGCCAGCAGCTCTACGACAGGGGCTGGAAACACCATATATTTT. The variable domain in full, with the rest retrieved from reference TRBV5-4 and TRBJ1-3, is ETGVTQSPTHLIKTRGQQVTLRCSSQSGHNTVSWYQQALGQGPQFIFQYYREEENGRGNFPPRFSGLQFPNYSSELNVNALELDDSALYLCASSSTTGAGNTIYFGEGSWLTVV.

This clonotype turned up a few times. The chain employs TRBV2 and TRBJ2-5; D uncertain. V dropped 8 bases and J dropped 6 bases, with 19 bases sitting between them. The CDR3 has 14 residues. The germline gives CDR1 SNHLY, CDR2 FYNNEI. CDR3 DNA: TGTGCCAGCTACCCCCGGGTGGGGTTAAAGACCCAGTACTTC. Its translation: CASYPRVGLKTQYF.

This chain links TRBV3-1 with TRBJ2-3; a weak D match, TRBD2 (6 bases). CDR1 LGHDT and CDR2 YNNKEL come from the germline V gene (reference sequence). Trimming cost V 1 base and J 14 bases, with 16 bases left between them. The CDR3 extends over 13 amino acids. The CDR3 reads CASSQGGTSVAYF. The CDR3 nucleotides are TGTGCCAGCAGCCAAGGCGGGACTTCGGTTGCGTATTTT.

This clonotype occurred many times. The V gene is TRBV28, the J gene TRBJ1-2; a possible D gene is TRBD1 (5 bases). Germline V lookup: CDR1 MDHEN, CDR2 SYDVKM. The CDR3 covers 13 residues. Trimming cost V 6 bases and J 7 bases, with 15 bases left between them. CDR3 amino acids: CASSLGGLGGYTF. The CDR3 DNA is TGTGCCAGCAGCCTGGGGGGGTTAGGTGGCTACACCTTC.

In the case of this clonotype: A much larger clone differs by one base, so this may be a read error. J is TRBJ2-5 and V is TRBV7-2; no definite D call. The germline V and J ends were trimmed by 5 bases and 1 base, with 17 bases remaining between them. The germline V gene has CDR1 SGHTA and CDR2 FQGNSA. This CDR3 comprises 16 residues. The CDR3 spells CASSPRSTNCQETQYF. CDR3 sequence (DNA): TGTGCCAGCAGCCCCAGGTCTACCAATTGCCAAGAGACCCAGTACTTC.

This rearrangement joins TRBV25-1 to TRBJ2-1, with D tentatively TRBD1 or TRBD2 (6 bases each). The V end was cut by 3 bases, the J end by 7 bases, with 19 bases between. The CDR3 spans 16 residues. In germline, CDR1 is MGHDK, CDR2 SYGVNS. In nucleotides, the CDR3 is TGTGCCAGCAGTGACCTAAAAGGGGGACTGAGGAATGAGCAGTTCTTC. It codes for CASSDLKGGLRNEQFF.

The genes are TRBV20-1 and TRBJ2-1; 8 bases are shared with TRBD2. This CDR3 is built from 16 residues. Germline loops: CDR1 DFQATT, CDR2 SNEGSKA (reference sequence). V lost 0 bases and J lost 4; bases outside the gene matches: 8. The CDR3 bases are TGCAGTGCTAGAGATCCGGGACTAGGTTTATACAATGAGCAGTTCTTC. Protein sequence: CSARDPGLGLYNEQFF.

This clonotype was counted a few times. The chain combines TRBV24-1 with TRBJ2-3; the D call may be TRBD1 or TRBD2 (5 bases each). The germline V gene encodes CDR1 KGHDR and CDR2 SFDVKD. With 9 bases removed from V and 2 bases from J, the gap between germline ends came to 8 bases. The CDR3 is 12 amino acids. CDR3 in amino acids: CATGGDTDTQYF. Written as DNA, the CDR3 is TGTGCCACCGGGGGAGACACAGATACGCAGTATTTT.

Concerning this clonotype: A much larger clone is a single base away; this may be a read error. The V and J genes are TRBV6-6 and TRBJ2-7; a weak D match, TRBD2 (5 bases). CDR3 length: 14 amino acids. V lost 4 bases and J 7 bases, leaving 17 bases between the germline ends. Germline V gene sequence: CDR1 MNHNY, CDR2 SVGAGI (reference sequence). The CDR3, as DNA: TGTGCCAGCAGTTTGGAGGTTTCCTACAATGAGCAGTACTTC. Residues: CASSLEVSYNEQYF.

About this clonotype itself: Mismatch with germline at one junction end may stem from a read error. The gene calls are TRBV11-2 and TRBJ2-1; 9 nucleotides match TRBD1. CDR1 SGHAT and CDR2 FQNNGV come from the germline V gene. CDR3 length: 16 residues. CDR3 residues: CACSLAWGQGYNEQFF. The CDR3 region has the DNA TGTGCCTGCAGCTTAGCCTGGGGACAGGGATACAATGAGCAGTTCTTC.

This clonotype showed up many times. V usage is TRBV7-2 and J usage is TRBJ2-3, with D unclear. This CDR3 is 13 amino acids long. The V gene's germline CDR1 is SGHTA and CDR2 FQGNSA. Trimming took off 6 bases at V and 14 bases at J, with 21 bases between the two ends. CDR3 sequence: CASRTNPAMGSYF. For the CDR3, the DNA is TGTGCCAGCAGAACAAACCCGGCTATGGGGTCGTATTTT.

V and J are TRBV19 and TRBJ2-1; maybe TRBD2 (8 bases). There are 14 residues in the CDR3. CDR1 LNHDA and CDR2 SQIVND come from the germline V gene (reference sequence). V gave up 5 bases and J gave up 8 bases, with 16 bases separating them. CDR3 in amino acids: CASSREGAGDEQFF. The DNA of the CDR3 is TGTGCCAGTAGTCGGGAGGGGGCTGGTGATGAGCAGTTCTTC. The whole variable domain, remainder taken from reference TRBV19 and TRBJ2-1, is DGGITQSPKYLFRKEGQNVTLSCEQNLNHDAMYWYRQDPGQGLRLIYYSQIVNDFQKGDIAEGYSVSREKKESFPLTVTSAQKNPTAFYLCASSREGAGDEQFFGPGTRLTVL.

The chain links TRBV2 to TRBJ1-2; D is ambiguous. Germline CDR1 SNHLY, CDR2 FYNNEI. Trimming stripped 4 bases from V and 4 bases from J, with 16 bases between. CDR3 length: 15 residues. CDR3 in amino acids: CASSGQGVPFYGYTF. The CDR3 DNA is TGTGCCAGCAGTGGGCAAGGAGTTCCTTTCTATGGCTACACCTTC.

The CDR3 sequence is CSAPVAGGPGETLYF. For the CDR3, the DNA is TGCAGTGCTCCGGTAGCGGGAGGGCCGGGAGAGACCCTGTACTTC. This rearrangement joins TRBV20-1 to TRBJ2-7; 11 bases align to TRBD2. The germline gives CDR1 DFQATT, CDR2 SNEGSKA (reference sequence). The CDR3 totals 15 residues. J gave up 12 bases and V 5 bases, and 18 bases lay outside the gene matches.

This clonotype came up a few times. This chain links TRBV24-1 with TRBJ2-7, with 11 nucleotides matching TRBD1. V was clipped by 8 bases and J by 6 bases; unmatched bases: 11. There are 15 residues in the CDR3. Germline values: CDR1 KGHDR, CDR2 SFDVKD. The CDR3: CATTLPGQGVREQYF. The DNA for the CDR3 is TGTGCCACCACTTTGCCGGGACAGGGGGTCCGCGAGCAGTACTTC.

The chain carries TRBV7-9 and TRBJ2-7; D may be TRBD1 (6 bases). The CDR3 contains 14 residues. Trimming removed 6 bases from V and 4 bases from J, with 16 bases in between. Per germline, CDR1 SEHNR and CDR2 FQNEAQ (reference sequence). DNA of the CDR3: TGTGCCAGCAGTTCATCCGGGACAAGATACGAGCAGTACTTC. It encodes CASSSSGTRYEQYF. The variable domain in full, with the rest retrieved from reference TRBV7-9 and TRBJ2-7, is DTGVSQNPRHKITKRGQNVTFRCDPISEHNRLYWYRQTLGQGPEFLTYFQNEAQLEKSRLLSDRFSAERPKGSFSTLEIQRTEQGDSAMYLCASSSSGTRYEQYFGPGTRLTVT.

The chain couples TRBV19 to TRBJ2-1; 9 bases agree with TRBD1. Germline V CDR1 and CDR2: LNHDA, SQIVND (reference sequence). This CDR3 is 14 amino acids long. V lost 4 bases, J lost 9 bases, and 7 bases stayed unmatched. The CDR3 protein is CASSRTGAGSEQFF. Written as DNA, the CDR3 is TGTGCCAGTAGTAGGACAGGGGCTGGGAGTGAGCAGTTCTTC.

In its sample, this clonotype was seen a few times. The genes are TRBV12-3 or TRBV12-4 and TRBJ1-1; no clear D. This CDR3 spans 13 amino acids. The V and J ends lost 8 bases and 6 bases respectively, with 16 bases between them. CDR3 sequence reads: CASARRLGAEAFF. The CDR3 nucleotides are TGTGCCAGCGCCAGGAGGTTGGGCGCTGAAGCTTTCTTT.

The V and J genes are TRBV5-6 and TRBJ1-5, with D possibly being TRBD1 (6 bases). Trimming took off 1 base at V and 3 bases at J, with 11 bases between the two ends. The germline V gene encodes CDR1 SGHDT and CDR2 YYEEEE. CDR3 length equals 15 residues. CDR3 DNA sequence: TGTGCCAGCAGCTTGACAGGGCTTACCAATCAGCCCCAGCATTTT. Amino acid sequence: CASSLTGLTNQPQHF.

This chain uses TRBV5-1 with TRBJ2-1, with 8 bases identical to TRBD1. Germline V CDR1 and CDR2: SGHRS, YFSETQ. The junction had 9 bases not matched to a gene; V was cut back by 0 bases and J by 10 bases. The CDR3 loop spans 15 amino acids. The CDR3 loop reads CASSLDRGTSYEQFF. The CDR3 nucleotides are TGCGCCAGCAGCTTGGACAGGGGGACCTCCTACGAGCAGTTCTTC.

The chain couples TRBV20-1 to TRBJ2-1, with a weak D call TRBD2 (6 bases). The CDR3 spans 14 residues. V shed 6 bases and J shed 2 bases, with 14 bases lying between them. Germline loops: CDR1 DFQATT, CDR2 SNEGSKA (reference sequence). In DNA, the CDR3 is TGCAGTGCGGGACGGGAGTTACCCTACAATGAGCAGTTCTTC. Its protein is CSAGRELPYNEQFF.

Concerning this clonotype: The junction departs from the called germline gene at one end, perhaps through a read error. The CDR3 sequence is CTSRGLAGGPSDTQYF. The CDR3 DNA reads TGTACCAGCAGGGGACTAGCGGGAGGGCCATCAGATACGCAGTATTTT. The chain links TRBV27 to TRBJ2-3, with TRBD2 matching 16 bases. This CDR3 has 16 amino acids. Germline CDR1 is MNHEY and CDR2 is SMNVEV (reference sequence).

CDR3 bases: TGTGCCAGCAGCCAGAGGGCGGGAAATTACAATGAGCAGTTCTTC. Translating gives CASSQRAGNYNEQFF. The chain joins TRBV7-2 to TRBJ2-1; possibly TRBD2 for D (6 bases). The CDR3 runs to 15 residues. Germline V gene sequence: CDR1 SGHTA, CDR2 FQGNSA. V lost 5 bases and J lost 4, with 15 bases in between.

V and J are TRBV11-2 and TRBJ2-5, with D perhaps TRBD1 or TRBD2 (5 bases each). Germline loops: CDR1 SGHAT, CDR2 FQNNGV. V lost 2 bases, J lost 5 bases, and 15 bases lay in between. The length of the CDR3 is 15 residues. The CDR3 sequence: CASSLRREIRETQYF. The CDR3 nucleotides read TGTGCCAGCAGCTTACGCAGGGAGATTCGGGAGACCCAGTACTTC.

This chain links TRBV29-1 with TRBJ1-2; D might be TRBD1 (6 bases). With 6 bases removed from V and 0 bases from J, the gap between germline ends came to 20 bases. Germline assignment: CDR1 SQVTM and CDR2 ANQGSEA. This CDR3 is built from 16 residues. The CDR3 region is CSVGGDRRKTNYGYTF. The CDR3 bases are TGCAGCGTGGGGGGCGACAGGAGGAAGACTAACTATGGCTACACCTTC.

For this clonotype: Given a much more abundant clone one base away, this may be a read error. Likely a read error: the CDR3 ends without its conserved phenylalanine or tryptophan. The chain employs TRBV12-3 or TRBV12-4 and TRBJ2-5, with D maybe TRBD1 (5 bases). This CDR3 region has 16 residues. V lost 5 bases and J lost 4, with 20 bases in between. CDR3 coding DNA: TGTGCCAGCAGTAACAGGAACCAATTGCCCCTAGAGACCCAGTACTTG. Residues: CASSNRNQLPLETQYL.

Remarks on this clonotype: The junction differs from germline at one of its ends, possibly a read error. The V gene is TRBV30, the J gene TRBJ2-1; D remains unclear. CDR3 size: 14 residues. Per the germline V gene, CDR1 is GTSNPN and CDR2 is SVGIG (reference sequence). The CDR3 coding sequence is TGTGCCTGGAGTCCTCAGGATACATACAATAAGCAGTTCTTC. This codes for CAWSPQDTYNKQFF.

The chain has TRBV20-1 and TRBJ1-3; possible D gene TRBD1, 5 bases. The germline CDR1 and CDR2 sequences are DFQATT and SNEGSKA (reference sequence). The CDR3 length is 15 residues. Between the trimmed V and J ends, which lost 5 bases and 1 base, there was a span of 15 bases. The CDR3 DNA follows: TGCAGTGCTCTGTCGTGGACATATTCTGGAAACACCATATATTTT. Translated, it gives CSALSWTYSGNTIYF.

This chain connects TRBV14 to TRBJ2-6; D is ambiguous. Per the germline V gene, CDR1 is SGHDN and CDR2 is FVKESK. CDR3 length: 13 residues. V shed 3 bases and J shed 4 bases, with 4 bases lying between them. The CDR3, as DNA: TGTGCCAGCAGCCACTGGGGGGCCAACGTCCTGACTTTC. The encoded protein is CASSHWGANVLTF.

The gene calls are TRBV7-2 and TRBJ2-7; TRBD2 aligns across 7 bases. This CDR3 is 13 amino acids long. The germline V gene encodes CDR1 SGHTA and CDR2 FQGNSA. The V gene end was trimmed by 4 bases and the J gene end by 7 bases; junction bases not matched to a gene: 7. CDR3 nucleotide sequence: TGTGCCAGCAGCTGGGACTATGGGAATGAGCAGTACTTC. Protein product: CASSWDYGNEQYF. The whole variable domain, filled in from reference TRBV7-2 and TRBJ2-7, reads GAGVSQSPSNKVTEKGKDVELRCDPISGHTALYWYRQSLGQGLEFLIYFQGNSAPDKSGLPSDRFSAERTGGSVSTLTIQRTQQEDSAVYLCASSWDYGNEQYFGPGTRLTVT.